What follows describes a single TCR beta chain. Sequenced by immunoSEQ multiplex PCR; TCRdb stores in-frame clones only, minus some. Seen here are under 250,000 clones, about nine tenths observed once, and the top ten hold roughly 0.8%. This sample stems from a study of blood T cell repertoires in COVID-19. The TCR was taken from a man under 40 with COVID-19, enrolled during active disease. Sequenced input: peripheral blood.

CDR3 coding DNA: TGCGCCAGCAGCCTCCAGGGTGATAATTCACCCCTCCACTTT. This gives the protein CASSLQGDNSPLHF. V usage is TRBV4-1 and J usage is TRBJ1-6, with D maybe TRBD1 (5 bases). V gave up 4 bases and J gave up 5 bases, with 9 bases separating them. The CDR3 loop spans 14 amino acids. Germline CDR1 is MGHRA and CDR2 is YSYEKL.